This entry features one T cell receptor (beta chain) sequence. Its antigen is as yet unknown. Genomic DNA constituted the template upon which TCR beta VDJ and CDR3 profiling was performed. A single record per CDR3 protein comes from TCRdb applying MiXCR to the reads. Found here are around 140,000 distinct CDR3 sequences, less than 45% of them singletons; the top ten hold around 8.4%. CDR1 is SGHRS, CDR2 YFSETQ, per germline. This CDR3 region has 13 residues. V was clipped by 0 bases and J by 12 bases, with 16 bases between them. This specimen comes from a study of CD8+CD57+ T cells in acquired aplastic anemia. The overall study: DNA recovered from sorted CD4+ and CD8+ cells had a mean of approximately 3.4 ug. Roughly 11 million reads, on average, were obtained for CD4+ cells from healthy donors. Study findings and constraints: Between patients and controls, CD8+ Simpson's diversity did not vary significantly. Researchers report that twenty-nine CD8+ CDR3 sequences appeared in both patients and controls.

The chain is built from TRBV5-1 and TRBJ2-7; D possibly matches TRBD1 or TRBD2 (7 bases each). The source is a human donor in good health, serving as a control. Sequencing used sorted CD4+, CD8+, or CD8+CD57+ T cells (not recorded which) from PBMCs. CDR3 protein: CASSLVAGGVRYF. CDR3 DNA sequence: TGCGCCAGCAGCTTGGTCGCAGGGGGGGTGCGGTACTTC.